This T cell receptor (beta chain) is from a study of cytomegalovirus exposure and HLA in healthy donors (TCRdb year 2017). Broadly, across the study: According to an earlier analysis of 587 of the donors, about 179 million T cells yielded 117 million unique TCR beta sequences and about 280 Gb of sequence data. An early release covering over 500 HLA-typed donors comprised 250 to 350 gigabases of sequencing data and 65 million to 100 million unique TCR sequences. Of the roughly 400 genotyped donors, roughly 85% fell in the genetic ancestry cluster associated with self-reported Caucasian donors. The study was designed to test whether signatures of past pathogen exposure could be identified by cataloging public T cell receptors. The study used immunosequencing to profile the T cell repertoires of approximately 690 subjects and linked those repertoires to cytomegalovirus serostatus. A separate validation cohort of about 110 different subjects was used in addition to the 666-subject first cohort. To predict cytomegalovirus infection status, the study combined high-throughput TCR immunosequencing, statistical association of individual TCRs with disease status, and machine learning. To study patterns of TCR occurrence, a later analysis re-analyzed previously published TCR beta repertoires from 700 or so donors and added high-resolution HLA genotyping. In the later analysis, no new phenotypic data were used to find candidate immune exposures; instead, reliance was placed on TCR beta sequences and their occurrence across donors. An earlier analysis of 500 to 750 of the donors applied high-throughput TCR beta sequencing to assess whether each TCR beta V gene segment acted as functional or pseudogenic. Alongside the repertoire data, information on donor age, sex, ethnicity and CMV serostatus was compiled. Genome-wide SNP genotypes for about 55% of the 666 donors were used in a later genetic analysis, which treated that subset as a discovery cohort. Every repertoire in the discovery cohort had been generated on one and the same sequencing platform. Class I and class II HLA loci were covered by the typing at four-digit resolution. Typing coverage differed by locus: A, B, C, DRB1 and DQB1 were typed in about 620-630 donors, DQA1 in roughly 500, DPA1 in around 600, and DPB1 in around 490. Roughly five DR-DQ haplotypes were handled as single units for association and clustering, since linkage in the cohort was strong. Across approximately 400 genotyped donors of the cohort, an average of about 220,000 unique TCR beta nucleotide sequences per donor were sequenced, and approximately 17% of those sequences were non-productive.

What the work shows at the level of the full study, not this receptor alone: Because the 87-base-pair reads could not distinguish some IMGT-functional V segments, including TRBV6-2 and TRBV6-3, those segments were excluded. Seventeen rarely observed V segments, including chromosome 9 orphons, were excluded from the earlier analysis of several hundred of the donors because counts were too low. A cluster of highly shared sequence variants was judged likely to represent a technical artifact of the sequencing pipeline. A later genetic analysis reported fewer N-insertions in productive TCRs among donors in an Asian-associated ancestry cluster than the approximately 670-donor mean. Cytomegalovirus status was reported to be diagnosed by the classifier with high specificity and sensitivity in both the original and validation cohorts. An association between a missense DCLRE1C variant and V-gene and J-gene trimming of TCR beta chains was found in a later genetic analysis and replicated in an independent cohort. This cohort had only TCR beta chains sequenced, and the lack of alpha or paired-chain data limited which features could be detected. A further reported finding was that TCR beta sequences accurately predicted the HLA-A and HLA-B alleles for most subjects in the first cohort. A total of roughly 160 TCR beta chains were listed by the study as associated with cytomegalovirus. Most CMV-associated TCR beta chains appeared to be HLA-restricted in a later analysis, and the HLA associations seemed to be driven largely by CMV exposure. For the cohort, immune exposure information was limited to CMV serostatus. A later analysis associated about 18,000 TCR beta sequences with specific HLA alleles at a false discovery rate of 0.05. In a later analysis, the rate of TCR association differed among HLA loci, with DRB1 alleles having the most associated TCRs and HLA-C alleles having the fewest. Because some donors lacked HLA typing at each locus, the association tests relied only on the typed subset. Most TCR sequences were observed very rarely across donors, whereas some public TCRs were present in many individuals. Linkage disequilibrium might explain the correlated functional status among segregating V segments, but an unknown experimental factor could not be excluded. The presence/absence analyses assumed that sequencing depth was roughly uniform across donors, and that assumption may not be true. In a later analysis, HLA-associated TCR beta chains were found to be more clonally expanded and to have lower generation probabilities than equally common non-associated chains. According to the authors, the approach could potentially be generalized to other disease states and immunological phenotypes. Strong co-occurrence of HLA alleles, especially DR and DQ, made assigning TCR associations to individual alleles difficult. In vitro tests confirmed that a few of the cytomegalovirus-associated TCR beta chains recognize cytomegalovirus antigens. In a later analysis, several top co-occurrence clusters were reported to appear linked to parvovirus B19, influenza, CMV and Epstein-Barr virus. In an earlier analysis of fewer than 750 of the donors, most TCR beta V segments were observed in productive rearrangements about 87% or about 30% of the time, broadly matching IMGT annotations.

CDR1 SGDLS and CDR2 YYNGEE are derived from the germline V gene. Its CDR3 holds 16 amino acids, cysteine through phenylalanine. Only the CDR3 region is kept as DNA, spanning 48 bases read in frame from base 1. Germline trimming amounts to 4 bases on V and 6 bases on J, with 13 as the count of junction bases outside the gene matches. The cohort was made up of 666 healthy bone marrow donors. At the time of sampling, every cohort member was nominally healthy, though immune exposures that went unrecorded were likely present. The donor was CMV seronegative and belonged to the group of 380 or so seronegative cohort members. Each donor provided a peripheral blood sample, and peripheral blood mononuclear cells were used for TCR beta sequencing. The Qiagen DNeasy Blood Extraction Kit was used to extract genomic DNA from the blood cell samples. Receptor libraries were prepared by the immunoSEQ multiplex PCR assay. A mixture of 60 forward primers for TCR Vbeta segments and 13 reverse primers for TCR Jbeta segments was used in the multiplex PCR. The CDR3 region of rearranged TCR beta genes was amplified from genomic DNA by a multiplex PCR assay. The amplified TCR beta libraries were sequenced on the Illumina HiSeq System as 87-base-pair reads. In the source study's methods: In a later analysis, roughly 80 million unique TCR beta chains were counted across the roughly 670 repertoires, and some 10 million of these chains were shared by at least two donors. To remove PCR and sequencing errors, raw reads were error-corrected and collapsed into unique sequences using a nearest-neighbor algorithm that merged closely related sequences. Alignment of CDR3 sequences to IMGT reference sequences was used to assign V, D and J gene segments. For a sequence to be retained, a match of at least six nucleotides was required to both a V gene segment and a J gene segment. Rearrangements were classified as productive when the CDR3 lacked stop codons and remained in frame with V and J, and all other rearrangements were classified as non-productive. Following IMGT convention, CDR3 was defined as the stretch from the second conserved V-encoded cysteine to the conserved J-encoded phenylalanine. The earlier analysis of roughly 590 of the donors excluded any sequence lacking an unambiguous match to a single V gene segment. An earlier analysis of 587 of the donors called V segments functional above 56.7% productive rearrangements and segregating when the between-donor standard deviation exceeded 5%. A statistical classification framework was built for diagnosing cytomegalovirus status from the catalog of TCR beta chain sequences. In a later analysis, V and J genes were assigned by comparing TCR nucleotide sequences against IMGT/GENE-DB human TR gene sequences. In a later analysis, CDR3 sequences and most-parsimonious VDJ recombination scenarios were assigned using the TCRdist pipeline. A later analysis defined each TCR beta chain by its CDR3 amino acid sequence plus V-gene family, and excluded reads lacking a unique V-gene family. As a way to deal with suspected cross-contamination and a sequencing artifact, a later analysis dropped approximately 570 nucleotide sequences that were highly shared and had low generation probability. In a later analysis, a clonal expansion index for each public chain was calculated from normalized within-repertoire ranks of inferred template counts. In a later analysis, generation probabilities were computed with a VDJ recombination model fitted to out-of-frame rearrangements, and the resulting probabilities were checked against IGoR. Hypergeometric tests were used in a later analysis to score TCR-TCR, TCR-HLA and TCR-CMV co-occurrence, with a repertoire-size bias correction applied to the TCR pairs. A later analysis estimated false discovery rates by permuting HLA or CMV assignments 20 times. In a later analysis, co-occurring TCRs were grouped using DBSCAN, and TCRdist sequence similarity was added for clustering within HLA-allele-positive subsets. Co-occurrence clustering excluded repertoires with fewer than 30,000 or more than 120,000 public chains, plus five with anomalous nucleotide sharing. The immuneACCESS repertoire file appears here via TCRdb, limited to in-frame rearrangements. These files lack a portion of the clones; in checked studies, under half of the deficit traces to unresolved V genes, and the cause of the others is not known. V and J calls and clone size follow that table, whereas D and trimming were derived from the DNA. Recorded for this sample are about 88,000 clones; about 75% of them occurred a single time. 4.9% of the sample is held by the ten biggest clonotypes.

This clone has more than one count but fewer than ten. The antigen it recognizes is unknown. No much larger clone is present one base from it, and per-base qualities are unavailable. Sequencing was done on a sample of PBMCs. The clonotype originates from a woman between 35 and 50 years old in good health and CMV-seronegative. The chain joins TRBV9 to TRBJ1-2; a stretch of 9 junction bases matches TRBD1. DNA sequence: TGTGCCAGCAGCCTAGCCTACACGGGACAGGGTCATGGCTACACCTTC. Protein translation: CASSLAYTGQGHGYTF.